The source of this TCR beta chain is a study of blood T cell repertoires in COVID-19. Those who participated ranged in age from roughly 18 to 90 years and resided in approximately 23 US areas. Donors were grouped by their self-reported clinical history. As handled by the study authors: Estimates of nucleated cell counts were drawn from the amplification of reference gene primers. Using immunoSEQ multiplex PCR, the repertoire was profiled, and TCRdb retains in-frame clones only, with some absent. That table is the source of V, J and clone size, and D and trimming were worked out from the DNA. The table includes around 200,000 clones, around nine tenths detected once. The sequenced sample was PBMCs or T cells enriched from blood (not recorded which). This receptor was obtained from a woman younger than 45 who had been exposed to COVID-19.

The CDR3 here is CASSMDRGRPSLNYGYTF. The CDR3 bases are TGTGCCAGTAGTATGGACAGGGGGCGTCCATCGCTTAACTATGGCTACACCTTC. V is TRBV19 and J is TRBJ1-2; TRBD1 aligns across 11 bases. The CDR3 contains 18 residues. The germline gives CDR1 LNHDA, CDR2 SQIVND (reference sequence). V lost 3 bases to trimming and J lost 1 base; unmatched junction nucleotides: 10.